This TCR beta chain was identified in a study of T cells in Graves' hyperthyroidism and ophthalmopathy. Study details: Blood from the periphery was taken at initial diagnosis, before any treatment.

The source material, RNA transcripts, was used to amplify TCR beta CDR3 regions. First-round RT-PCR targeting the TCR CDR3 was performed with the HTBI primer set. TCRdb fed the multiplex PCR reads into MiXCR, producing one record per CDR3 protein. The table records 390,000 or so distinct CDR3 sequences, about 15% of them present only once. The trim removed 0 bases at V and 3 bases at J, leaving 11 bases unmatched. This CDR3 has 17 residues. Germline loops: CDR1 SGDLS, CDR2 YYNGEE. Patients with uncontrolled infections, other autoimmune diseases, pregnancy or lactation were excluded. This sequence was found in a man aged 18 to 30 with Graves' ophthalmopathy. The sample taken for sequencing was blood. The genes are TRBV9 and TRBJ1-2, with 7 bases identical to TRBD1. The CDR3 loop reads CASSVGTGEAVYYGYTF. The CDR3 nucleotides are TGTGCCAGCAGCGTAGGAACAGGGGAGGCTGTTTACTATGGCTACACCTTC.